This is a list of T cell receptor beta chains from one sample in a study of blood T cell repertoires in COVID-19. The data were produced by immunoSEQ multiplex PCR, yet TCRdb's version contains in-frame clones alone and is incomplete. The sample lists over 200,000 clones; about nine tenths were seen once. The sample consisted of peripheral blood. These receptor sequences come from a man in his 60s who had recovered from COVID-19. Each CDR3 is given with its conserved first and last residue. Each record gives: D gene, V gene, J gene, clone size, CDR3 protein, CDR3 DNA. A D gene is named only where the DNA matches it firmly. The size of a clone is reported for some rows only, either as once, few or many, or as a class for expanded clones.

TRBD1,TRBV3-1/TRBV3-2,TRBJ1-6,.,CASSQFQGGSFGGNSPLHF,TGTGCCAGCAGCCAATTTCAGGGGGGATCCTTCGGGGGTAATTCACCCCTCCACTTT
.,TRBV2,TRBJ2-1,.,CASSGGEQFF,TGTGCCAGCAGTGGCGGGGAGCAGTTCTTC
TRBD1,TRBV12-3/TRBV12-4,TRBJ2-3,.,CASSRDRADTQYF,TGTGCCAGCAGCCGGGACAGGGCAGATACGCAGTATTTT
.,TRBV6-5,TRBJ2-7,.,CASRKQGTSYEQYF,TGTGCCAGCAGGAAACAGGGTACCTCCTACGAGCAGTACTTC
.,TRBV24-1,TRBJ2-5,.,CATSDGGEGGTQYF,TGTGCCACCAGTGATGGGGGAGAGGGAGGGACCCAGTACTTC
TRBD1,TRBV4-1,TRBJ2-7,.,CASSQRTGEDEQYF,TGCGCCAGCAGCCAACGGACAGGGGAAGACGAGCAGTACTTC
.,TRBV2,TRBJ1-2,.,CASSEWRTEARGYTF,TGTGCCAGCAGTGAGTGGAGGACAGAAGCAAGGGGCTACACCTTC
.,TRBV5-1,TRBJ2-5,.,CASSLRPTVSYQETQYF,TGCGCCAGCAGCTTGAGGCCGACAGTCTCGTACCAAGAGACCCAGTACTTC
.,TRBV3-1/TRBV3-2,TRBJ1-2,.,CASSGRQRVYGYTF,TGTGCCAGCAGCGGACGACAGCGCGTCTATGGCTACACCTTC
.,TRBV6-5,TRBJ2-3,.,CASRGGRADTQYF,TGTGCCAGCAGGGGGGGGCGCGCAGATACGCAGTATTTT
TRBD1,TRBV6-5,TRBJ1-4,.,CASSLEGGVGEKLFF,TGTGCCAGCAGTCTGGAAGGGGGCGTAGGAGAAAAACTGTTTTTT
TRBD1,TRBV4-2,TRBJ1-2,.,CASSQGGAGGNYGYTF,TGTGCCAGCAGCCAAGGAGGGGCAGGGGGCAACTATGGCTACACCTTC
TRBD1,TRBV15,TRBJ1-2,.,CATSRDSIQGTGRRGYTF,TGTGCCACCAGCAGAGATTCTATCCAAGGGACAGGTCGACGGGGCTACACCTTC
.,TRBV7-3,TRBJ2-2,.,CASSPNTGSEKLFF,TGTGCCAGCAGCCCAAATACGGGGTCGGAGAAGCTGTTTTTT
.,TRBV2,TRBJ1-2,.,CASIQNRGFGYTF,TGTGCCAGTATACAAAACCGTGGTTTTGGCTACACCTTC
TRBD1,TRBV12-5,TRBJ2-2,few,CATGTDSPGELFF,TGTGCTACCGGGACAGACTCACCCGGGGAGCTGTTTTTT
TRBD2,TRBV7-2,TRBJ2-1,.,CASRSGLAGGISYNEQFF,TGTGCCAGCAGGTCGGGACTAGCGGGGGGGATCTCCTACAATGAGCAGTTCTTC
.,TRBV4-1,TRBJ1-1,few,CASSQETGFSEAFF,TGCGCCAGCAGCCAAGAAACAGGTTTCTCTGAAGCTTTCTTT
TRBD2,TRBV30,TRBJ2-5,.,CASGLAFTVGETQYF,TGTGCCTCGGGACTAGCTTTCACCGTGGGAGAGACCCAGTACTTC
TRBD1,TRBV2,TRBJ1-5,.,CASSADRVNNQPQHF,TGTGCCAGCAGCGCCGACAGGGTTAACAATCAGCCCCAGCATTTT
.,TRBV9,TRBJ1-4,.,CASSVEAGLVNEKLFF,TGTGCCAGCAGCGTAGAGGCAGGGTTGGTTAATGAAAAACTGTTTTTT
TRBD2,TRBV2,TRBJ2-1,.,CASSEAPSGGANEQFF,TGTGCCAGCAGTGAAGCGCCCAGCGGGGGGGCAAATGAGCAGTTCTTC
.,TRBV18,TRBJ1-1,.,CASSPSQGNTEAFF,TGTGCCAGCTCACCGTCCCAGGGGAACACTGAAGCTTTCTTT
.,TRBV18,TRBJ1-5,once,CASSPQRGGDQPQHF,TGTGCCAGCTCACCACAACGGGGGGGCGATCAGCCCCAGCATTTT
.,TRBV21-1,TRBJ1-5,once,CASSKTGEGTRNQPQHF,TGTGCCAGCAGCAAAACGGGGGAGGGAACCAGGAATCAGCCCCAGCATTTT
TRBD1,TRBV25-1,TRBJ1-2,.,CASSRGLGGYTF,TGTGCCAGCAGCAGGGGGCTTGGGGGCTACACCTTC
.,TRBV19,TRBJ1-1,.,CASRPEAGGEAFF,TGTGCCAGTAGGCCAGAGGCGGGGGGTGAGGCTTTCTTT
.,TRBV12-2,TRBJ2-1,.,CASRPGGGNAYNEQFF,TGTGCAAGTCGCCCTGGGGGAGGCAACGCCTACAATGAGCAGTTCTTC
.,TRBV4-2,TRBJ2-7,few,CASSQGSGTYEQYF,TGTGCCAGCAGCCAAGGTTCAGGGACCTACGAGCAGTACTTC
.,TRBV2,TRBJ1-1,.,CASRQGQGGTEAFF,TGTGCCAGCAGGCAGGGACAAGGGGGCACTGAAGCTTTCTTT
.,TRBV4-1,TRBJ1-1,.,CASSQQDTPNTEAFF,TGCGCCAGCAGCCAACAAGACACCCCGAACACTGAAGCTTTCTTT
TRBD1,TRBV7-9,TRBJ1-2,few,CASSSYRDRTISANYGYTF,TGTGCCAGCAGCTCTTATCGGGACAGGACCATCTCAGCTAACTATGGCTACACCTTC
TRBD1,TRBV19,TRBJ2-7,.,CASTPGQGAYEQYF,TGTGCCAGTACCCCGGGACAGGGGGCCTACGAGCAGTACTTC
.,TRBV15,TRBJ1-1,.,CATSRQANTEAFF,TGTGCCACCAGCAGACAGGCGAACACTGAAGCTTTCTTT
TRBD2,TRBV7-8,TRBJ2-1,.,CASSFSGGAWEQFF,TGTGCCAGCAGCTTTAGCGGGGGGGCCTGGGAGCAGTTCTTC
.,TRBV6-5,TRBJ1-4,once,CASNRGKSEKLFF,TGTGCCAGCAACCGAGGGAAAAGTGAAAAACTGTTTTTT
.,TRBV5-4,TRBJ1-3,once,CASSLQGAEGNTIYF,TGTGCCAGCAGCCTACAGGGTGCGGAAGGAAACACCATATATTTT
TRBD1,TRBV18,TRBJ1-2,.,CASSLTTGGDYGYTF,TGTGCCAGCTCACTTACGACAGGGGGCGACTATGGCTACACCTTC
TRBD1,TRBV7-8,TRBJ1-1,.,CASSSNRDRAKAFF,TGTGCCAGCAGCTCCAACAGGGACAGGGCAAAAGCTTTCTTT
.,TRBV7-8,TRBJ2-1,few,CASSLRDGGRSYNEQFF,TGTGCCAGCAGCTTACGGGACGGGGGGCGGTCCTACAATGAGCAGTTCTTC
TRBD1,TRBV7-3,TRBJ1-5,.,CASSPTGGNQPQHF,TGTGCCAGCAGCCCGACAGGGGGCAATCAGCCCCAGCATTTT
TRBD2,TRBV18,TRBJ2-5,.,CASSPPGLAGGQETQYF,TGTGCCAGCTCACCTCCGGGACTAGCGGGGGGCCAAGAGACCCAGTACTTC
TRBD1,TRBV20-1,TRBJ1-6,.,CSASLTGAPGNSPLHF,TGCAGTGCTAGTCTAACAGGGGCGCCGGGTAATTCACCCCTCCACTTT
.,TRBV7-2,TRBJ2-7,.,CASGDTSYEQYF,TGTGCCAGCGGGGACACATCCTACGAGCAGTACTTC
TRBD1,TRBV18,TRBJ2-3,.,CASSSRQGVNTDTQYF,TGTGCCAGCTCATCACGACAGGGGGTGAACACAGATACGCAGTATTTT
TRBD2,TRBV11-2,TRBJ2-3,once,CASSLSGGLTDTQYF,TGTGCCAGCAGCTTATCGGGGGGGTTAACAGATACGCAGTATTTT
TRBD1,TRBV6-1,TRBJ2-7,.,CASKPTGQRFAEQYF,TGTGCCAGCAAACCTACGGGACAGCGATTCGCCGAGCAGTACTTC
TRBD2,TRBV24-1,TRBJ2-1,.,CATSDGWTSGGNKQFF,TGTGCCACCAGTGATGGCTGGACTAGCGGGGGGAACAAGCAGTTCTTC